These 32 T cell receptor beta chains originate from one sample sequenced in a study of blood T cell repertoires in COVID-19. Produced via immunoSEQ multiplex PCR; TCRdb's table is partial and in-frame only. The sample records 180,000 or so clones, less than 90% being singletons. Sequencing was carried out using peripheral blood. Every receptor here comes from a woman in her 70s with COVID-19, enrolled during active disease.

This chain joins TRBV5-1 and TRBJ2-1, with 9 bases identical to TRBD1. Trimming took 4 bases from V and 2 from J; bases not matched to a gene: 10. The CDR3 covers 17 residues. Germline V lookup: CDR1 SGHRS, CDR2 YFSETQ. The CDR3 DNA reads as TGCGCCAGCAGCCCTGGGGGGACAGGGATGCCCTACAATGAGCAGTTCTTC. Amino acid sequence: CASSPGGTGMPYNEQFF.

The chain couples TRBV27 to TRBJ2-5; maybe TRBD2 (5 bases). This CDR3 is built from 14 residues. Trimming stripped 3 bases from V and 4 bases from J, with 12 bases between. The germline CDR1 and CDR2 sequences are MNHEY and SMNVEV (reference sequence). As DNA, the CDR3 is TGTGCCAGCAGTTTTGAGGGCCGGGGAGAGACCCAGTACTTC. It translates to CASSFEGRGETQYF.

V gene TRBV3-1 (or the pseudogene TRBV3-2) combines with J gene TRBJ1-6, with 7 bases identical to TRBD1. The V gene's germline CDR1 is LGHDT and CDR2 YNNKEL (reference sequence). V shed 4 bases, J shed 9 bases, and the junction held 6 bases outside the gene matches. This CDR3 region has 14 residues. CDR3 bases: TGTGCCAGCAGCCTTCAGGGGGAAGGTTCACCCCTCCACTTT. The encoded protein is CASSLQGEGSPLHF.

The gene calls are TRBV2 and TRBJ2-6, with D possibly matching TRBD2 (5 bases). Trimming removed 7 bases from V and 3 bases from J, with 7 bases in between. Germline V gene sequence: CDR1 SNHLY, CDR2 FYNNEI. This CDR3 is 13 amino acids long. This chain's CDR3 is CASTGVGANVLTF. For the CDR3, the DNA is TGTGCCAGCACCGGGGTTGGGGCCAACGTCCTGACTTTC.

This chain links TRBV28 with TRBJ2-7; 10 bases are shared with TRBD2. Unmatched junction bases numbered 8, after V lost 6 bases and J lost 0 bases. Per germline, CDR1 MDHEN and CDR2 SYDVKM. The CDR3 has 16 residues. CDR3 sequence (DNA): TGTGCCAGCAGGGAGGGTAGCGGGAGGTTCTCCTACGAGCAGTACTTC. This gives the protein CASREGSGRFSYEQYF.

V and J are TRBV18 and TRBJ1-2, with 8 bases lining up with TRBD1. From germline, CDR1 is KGHSH and CDR2 LQKENI. Trimming took 2 bases from V and 3 from J; bases not matched to a gene: 5. There are 15 residues in the CDR3. CDR3 bases: TGTGCCAGCTCACCAAACCACAGGGGGGACTATGGCTACACCTTC. This codes for CASSPNHRGDYGYTF.

The chain is built from TRBV28 and TRBJ2-3; tentative D call: TRBD2 (5 bases). Germline V gives CDR1 MDHEN, CDR2 SYDVKM. The CDR3 has 15 residues. Trimming cost V 5 bases and J 4 bases, with 16 bases left between them. The CDR3 loop reads CASSTGSRWADTQYF. CDR3 DNA: TGTGCCAGCAGTACGGGGTCGAGGTGGGCAGATACGCAGTATTTT.

The CDR3 region is CASRLPGHVPNEKLFF. The DNA for the CDR3 is TGTGCCAGCAGATTACCGGGACACGTCCCTAATGAAAAACTGTTTTTT. The V call is TRBV7-9, the J call TRBJ1-4; possible D gene TRBD1, 6 bases. The CDR3 runs to 16 residues. Deletions cut 6 bases from V and 3 bases from J, with 17 bases between. The germline CDR1 and CDR2 sequences are SEHNR and FQNEAQ (reference sequence).

J is TRBJ1-1 and V is TRBV27; maybe TRBD1 (5 bases). Per the germline V gene, CDR1 is MNHEY and CDR2 is SMNVEV (reference sequence). CDR3 size: 14 residues. Trimming took off 0 bases at V and 3 bases at J, with 8 bases between the two ends. CDR3 DNA: TGTGCCAGCAGTTTATCTGGCAGGGACACTGAAGCTTTCTTT. As protein: CASSLSGRDTEAFF.

The chain uses TRBV5-4 and TRBJ2-4; 8 nucleotides match TRBD1. J was trimmed by 1 base and V by 4 bases; bases with no gene match: 10. The CDR3 is 17 amino acids. Germline assignment: CDR1 SGHNT and CDR2 YYREEE (reference sequence). The CDR3 nucleotides read TGTGCCAGCAGCGGCCAGGGGGCGCCGGGGGCCAAAAACATTCAGTACTTC. Protein: CASSGQGAPGAKNIQYF.

This clone appeared a few times. This chain links TRBV30 with TRBJ2-2; the match to TRBD2 covers 7 bases. CDR1 GTSNPN and CDR2 SVGIG come from the germline V gene (reference sequence). The CDR3 runs 15 residues. With V trimmed by 3 bases and J by 4 bases, 8 bases remained unmatched. In nucleotides, the CDR3 is TGTGCCTGGAGGAGGACTAGTTTCGGCACCGGGGAGCTGTTTTTT. Translating it yields CAWRRTSFGTGELFF.

A note on this clone: Other DNA sequences within the sample encode an identical CDR3. V usage is TRBV9 and J usage is TRBJ1-2; tentative D call: TRBD1 (6 bases). The V gene's germline CDR1 is SGDLS and CDR2 YYNGEE. The CDR3 covers 13 residues. With 3 bases removed from V and 4 bases from J, the gap between germline ends came to 10 bases. In nucleotides, the CDR3 is TGTGCCAGCAGCGCGACAGGTAGCTATGGCTACACCTTC. This codes for CASSATGSYGYTF.

The chain carries TRBV28 and TRBJ1-6; D remains unclear. Trimming cost V 3 bases and J 0 bases, with 12 bases left between them. This CDR3 region has 17 residues. Per germline, CDR1 MDHEN and CDR2 SYDVKM. The CDR3 DNA follows: TGTGCCAGCAGTTTGATGAACAGCGGCTCCTATAATTCACCCCTCCACTTT. The encoded protein is CASSLMNSGSYNSPLHF. The full variable domain, its missing parts supplied by reference TRBV28 and TRBJ1-6, is DVKVTQSSRYLVKRTGEKVFLECVQDMDHENMFWYRQDPGLGLRLIYFSYDVKMKEKGDIPEGYSVSREKKERFSLILESASTNQTSMYLCASSLMNSGSYNSPLHFGNGTRLTVT.

This clone has only a few counts. The rearrangement joins TRBV28 to TRBJ1-5; D gene ambiguous. The germline V and J ends were trimmed by 7 bases and 4 bases, with 8 bases remaining between them. Looked up from germline, CDR1 is MDHEN and CDR2 is SYDVKM. The CDR3 length is 12 residues. CDR3 loop: CASNVGNQPQHF. As DNA, the CDR3 is TGTGCCAGCAACGTCGGGAATCAGCCCCAGCATTTT. Together with reference TRBV28 and TRBJ1-5, the CDR3 gives the full variable domain: DVKVTQSSRYLVKRTGEKVFLECVQDMDHENMFWYRQDPGLGLRLIYFSYDVKMKEKGDIPEGYSVSREKKERFSLILESASTNQTSMYLCASNVGNQPQHFGDGTRLSIL.

This clone appeared a few times. This rearrangement joins TRBV7-9 to TRBJ1-3, with D unresolved. V lost 5 bases and J 7 bases, leaving 3 bases between the germline ends. Per the germline V gene, CDR1 is SEHNR and CDR2 is FQNEAQ (reference sequence). The CDR3 extends over 10 amino acids. The CDR3 sequence is CASSQNTIYF. DNA of the CDR3: TGTGCCAGCAGCCAGAACACCATATATTTT.

The chain combines TRBV2 with TRBJ2-3; possible D gene TRBD1, 5 bases. From germline, CDR1 is SNHLY and CDR2 FYNNEI. The V gene lost 6 bases and the J gene lost 2 bases, with 18 bases spanning the gap. This CDR3 region has 16 residues. The CDR3, as DNA: TGTGCCAGCAGGAAGACAGTCGTCCTGGCCACAGATACGCAGTATTTT. Protein: CASRKTVVLATDTQYF. Variable domain in full (rest from reference TRBV2 and TRBJ2-3): EPEVTQTPSHQVTQMGQEVILRCVPISNHLYFYWYRQILGQKVEFLVSFYNNEISEKSEIFDDQFSVERPDGSNFTLKIRSTKLEDSAMYFCASRKTVVLATDTQYFGPGTRLTVL.

The sample holds one count of this clone. V and J are TRBV9 and TRBJ2-3; TRBD2 might be the D (5 bases). The CDR3 is 16 amino acids. Trimming stripped 2 bases from V and 0 bases from J, with 13 bases between. Germline V lookup: CDR1 SGDLS, CDR2 YYNGEE. The CDR3 sequence is CASSVGINHSTDTQYF. CDR3 DNA sequence: TGTGCCAGCAGCGTCGGGATCAACCATAGCACAGATACGCAGTATTTT.

The rearrangement links TRBV30 to TRBJ1-5; TRBD1 matches at 8 bases. CDR3 size: 15 residues. From germline, CDR1 is GTSNPN and CDR2 SVGIG (reference sequence). V lost 4 bases and J lost 4; bases outside the gene matches: 9. This CDR3 reads CAWTQGAVMNQPQHF. The CDR3 DNA is TGTGCCTGGACTCAGGGGGCGGTTATGAATCAGCCCCAGCATTTT.

Concerning this clone itself: The junction shows a germline mismatch at one end, possibly a read error. The chain recombines TRBV7-2 with TRBJ1-2, with unresolved D. This CDR3 is built from 14 residues. Germline V gives CDR1 SGHTA, CDR2 FQGNSA. CDR3 loop: CASSLTRAVKADTF. CDR3 nucleotides: TGTGCAAGCAGCTTAACGAGGGCAGTCAAGGCGGACACCTTC.

The rearrangement joins TRBV5-1 to TRBJ1-2, with unresolved D. V was shortened by 2 bases and J by 0 bases, with 8 bases between the two germline ends. The CDR3 has 14 residues. Germline V gene data show CDR1 as SGHRS and CDR2 as YFSETQ. CDR3: CASSLNTANYGYTF. The CDR3 region has the DNA TGCGCCAGCAGCTTAAATACGGCTAACTATGGCTACACCTTC.

V is TRBV5-6 and J is TRBJ2-3, with D possibly TRBD2 on 5 matching bases. CDR3 length equals 16 residues. CDR1 and CDR2 from the germline V gene are SGHDT and YYEEEE. V was cut by 1 base and J by 2 bases, with 14 bases left in between. The CDR3 sequence is CASSLNRAAYTDTQYF. The CDR3 DNA reads as TGTGCCAGCAGCTTGAATCGAGCGGCGTACACAGATACGCAGTATTTT. The full variable domain, completed using reference TRBV5-6 and TRBJ2-3, is DAGVTQSPTHLIKTRGQQVTLRCSPKSGHDTVSWYQQALGQGPQFIFQYYEEEERQRGNFPDRFSGHQFPNYSSELNVNALLLGDSALYLCASSLNRAAYTDTQYFGPGTRLTVL.

The V and J genes are TRBV10-3 and TRBJ1-2, with unresolved D. The germline gives CDR1 ENHRY, CDR2 SYGVKD. V was cut by 4 bases and J by 6 bases, with 12 bases left in between. This CDR3 has 13 amino acids. Here the CDR3 DNA reads TGTGCCATCAGTGGAGAGGCGGATAATGGCTACACCTTC. Its translation is CAISGEADNGYTF.

The chain has TRBV28 and TRBJ2-3; the D gene is possibly TRBD2 (7 bases). V lost 6 bases and J 4 bases, leaving 17 bases between the germline ends. This CDR3 is built from 15 residues. Germline V gene lookup returns CDR1 MDHEN and CDR2 SYDVKM. CDR3 sequence reads: CASSSWGGYADTQYF. Here the CDR3 DNA reads TGTGCCAGCAGCTCCTGGGGGGGCTACGCAGATACGCAGTATTTT.

The chain couples TRBV14 to TRBJ1-2, with TRBD1 matching over 7 bases. Per germline, CDR1 SGHDN and CDR2 FVKESK. The CDR3 has 12 residues. V lost 6 bases to trimming and J lost 4 bases; unmatched junction nucleotides: 2. Written as DNA, the CDR3 is TGTGCCAGCAGGGAGGGGGCCTATGGCTACACCTTC. The encoded protein is CASREGAYGYTF.

The rearrangement uses TRBV28 and TRBJ2-7; weak D call: TRBD2 (5 bases). V shed 6 bases and J shed 0 bases, with 12 bases lying between them. The germline gives CDR1 MDHEN, CDR2 SYDVKM. The CDR3 contains 14 residues. The CDR3 protein is CASREELPSYEQYF. The CDR3 DNA reads TGTGCCAGCAGGGAGGAGCTCCCCTCCTACGAGCAGTACTTC.

This clone was counted only a few times. The chain employs TRBV3-1 (or the pseudogene TRBV3-2) and TRBJ1-4; D gene unclear. V was clipped by 4 bases and J by 7 bases, with 13 bases between them. Germline V gene lookup returns CDR1 LGHDT and CDR2 YNNKEL (reference sequence). CDR3 length: 14 amino acids. The CDR3 bases are TGTGCCAGCAGCCGATGGGGAGGTGGTGAAAAACTGTTTTTT. This sequence encodes CASSRWGGGEKLFF.

The chain joins TRBV6-5 to TRBJ1-3, with D maybe TRBD1 (6 bases). Between the trimmed V and J ends, which lost 5 bases and 2 bases, there was a span of 10 bases. This CDR3 has 14 amino acids. Germline V gene lookup returns CDR1 MNHEY and CDR2 SVGAGI. This CDR3 reads CASSPSGAGNTIYF. CDR3 nucleotide sequence: TGTGCCAGCAGTCCCTCAGGGGCTGGAAACACCATATATTTT.

This clone was observed a single time. One junction end does not reproduce the germline sequence, and a read error may be involved. The genes are TRBV10-3 and TRBJ1-4, with TRBD1 identical over 9 bases. CDR1 ENHRY and CDR2 SYGVKD come from the germline V gene. The CDR3 spans 16 residues. The CDR3 here is CAISESGQGRNGKLFF. CDR3 nucleotide sequence: TGTGCCATCAGTGAGTCCGGACAGGGGAGAAATGGAAAACTGTTTTTT.

This clone was counted once. In DNA, the CDR3 is TGTGCCAGCAGAGAGGGACAGGGGATCGTCGGGGAGCTGTTTTTT. Residues: CASREGQGIVGELFF. J is TRBJ2-2 and V is TRBV28, with 10 positions matching TRBD1. The ends lost 6 bases at V and 7 bases at J; junction bases unmatched: 8. The V gene's germline CDR1 is MDHEN and CDR2 SYDVKM. The CDR3 is made up of 15 amino acids.

CDR3 bases: TGTGCCAGCAGCGATACAGGGGGCGGTGGCTATGGCTACACCTTC. Amino acids: CASSDTGGGGYGYTF. The V gene is TRBV5-4, the J gene TRBJ1-2, with TRBD1 matching over 9 bases. There are 15 residues in the CDR3. CDR1 SGHNT and CDR2 YYREEE come from the germline V gene (reference sequence). V shed 4 bases, J shed 4 bases, and the junction held 8 bases outside the gene matches.

The rearrangement links TRBV5-1 to TRBJ1-1, with 7 bases fitting TRBD1. V dropped 4 bases and J dropped 5; count of bases not matched to a gene: 8. The CDR3 runs 14 residues. The germline V gene has CDR1 SGHRS and CDR2 YFSETQ. As DNA, the CDR3 is TGCGCCAGCAGCCCCAGGGGGGCAGGGACTGAAGCTTTCTTT. It translates to CASSPRGAGTEAFF.

This clone occurred once. This chain connects TRBV7-8 to TRBJ2-7; 7 bases fit TRBD1. Trimming removed 5 bases from V and 7 bases from J; junction bases left unmatched: 5. This CDR3 spans 12 amino acids. CDR1 SGHVS and CDR2 FQNEAQ come from the germline V gene. The CDR3, as DNA: TGTGCCAGCAGCCACAGGGGTCGGGAGCAGTACTTC. It encodes CASSHRGREQYF.